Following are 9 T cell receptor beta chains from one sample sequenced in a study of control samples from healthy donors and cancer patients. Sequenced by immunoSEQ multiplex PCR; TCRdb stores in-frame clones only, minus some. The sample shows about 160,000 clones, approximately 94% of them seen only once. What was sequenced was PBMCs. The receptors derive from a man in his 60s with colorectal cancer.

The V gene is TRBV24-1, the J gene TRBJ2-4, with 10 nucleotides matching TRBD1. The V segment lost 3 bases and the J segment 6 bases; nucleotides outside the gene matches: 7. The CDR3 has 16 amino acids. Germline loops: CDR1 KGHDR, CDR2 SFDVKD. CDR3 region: CATSDPGTGEGNIQYF. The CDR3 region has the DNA TGTGCCACCAGTGATCCCGGGACAGGGGAGGGAAACATTCAGTACTTC.

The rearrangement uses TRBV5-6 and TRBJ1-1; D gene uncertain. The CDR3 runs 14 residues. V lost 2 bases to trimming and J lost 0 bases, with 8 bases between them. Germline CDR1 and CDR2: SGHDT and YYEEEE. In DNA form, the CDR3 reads TGTGCCAGCAGCTTAATTACTGTGAACACTGAAGCTTTCTTT. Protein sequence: CASSLITVNTEAFF.

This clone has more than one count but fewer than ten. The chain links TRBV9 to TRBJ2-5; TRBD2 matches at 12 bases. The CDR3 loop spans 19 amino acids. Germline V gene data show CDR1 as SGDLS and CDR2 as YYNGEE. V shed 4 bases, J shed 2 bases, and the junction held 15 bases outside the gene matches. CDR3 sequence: CASSQTSGGHFVTQETQYF. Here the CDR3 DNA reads TGTGCCAGCAGCCAAACTAGCGGGGGGCACTTTGTTACACAAGAGACCCAGTACTTC.

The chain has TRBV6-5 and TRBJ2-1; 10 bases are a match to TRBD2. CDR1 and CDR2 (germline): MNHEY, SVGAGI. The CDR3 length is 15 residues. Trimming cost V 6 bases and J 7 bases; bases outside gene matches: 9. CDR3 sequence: CASSATSGLRNEQFF. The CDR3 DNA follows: TGTGCCAGCAGCGCGACTAGCGGGTTACGGAATGAGCAGTTCTTC.

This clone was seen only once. The CDR3 protein is CAASSTDTQYF. The CDR3 DNA reads as TGCGCCGCTTCTAGCACAGATACGCAGTATTTT. The rearrangement uses TRBV10-2 and TRBJ2-3; no clear D. With 11 bases removed from V and 0 bases from J, the gap between germline ends came to 6 bases. The length of the CDR3 is 11 residues. Germline-derived CDR1 and CDR2 are WSHSY and SAAADI.

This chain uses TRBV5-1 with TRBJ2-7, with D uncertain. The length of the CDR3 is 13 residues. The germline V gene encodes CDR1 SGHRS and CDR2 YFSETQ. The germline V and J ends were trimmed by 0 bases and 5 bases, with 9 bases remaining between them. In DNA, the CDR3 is TGCGCCAGCAGCTTGGCGCAGTACCACGAGCAGTACTTC. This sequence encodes CASSLAQYHEQYF. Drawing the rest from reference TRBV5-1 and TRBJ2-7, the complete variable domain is KAGVTQTPRYLIKTRGQQVTLSCSPISGHRSVSWYQQTPGQGLQFLFEYFSETQRNKGNFPGRFSGRQFSNSRSEMNVSTLELGDSALYLCASSLAQYHEQYFGPGTRLTVT.

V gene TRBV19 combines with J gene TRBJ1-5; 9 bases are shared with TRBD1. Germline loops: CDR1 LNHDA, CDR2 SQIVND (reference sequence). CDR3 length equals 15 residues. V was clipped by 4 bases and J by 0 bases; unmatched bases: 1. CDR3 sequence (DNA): TGTGCCAGTAGTAAGGACAGGGGTAGCAATCAGCCCCAGCATTTT. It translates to CASSKDRGSNQPQHF.

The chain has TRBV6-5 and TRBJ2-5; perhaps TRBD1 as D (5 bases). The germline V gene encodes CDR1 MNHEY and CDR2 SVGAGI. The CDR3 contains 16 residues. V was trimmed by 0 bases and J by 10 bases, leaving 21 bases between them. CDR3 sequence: CASSYSVFDSPSDQYF. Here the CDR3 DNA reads TGTGCCAGCAGTTACTCGGTGTTCGACAGTCCCAGTGACCAGTACTTC.

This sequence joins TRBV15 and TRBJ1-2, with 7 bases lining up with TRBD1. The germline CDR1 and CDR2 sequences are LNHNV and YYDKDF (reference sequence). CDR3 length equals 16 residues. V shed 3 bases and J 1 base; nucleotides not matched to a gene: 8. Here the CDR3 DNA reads TGTGCCACCAGCAGCCCCCAGACAGGGTTTAACTATGGCTACACCTTC. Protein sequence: CATSSPQTGFNYGYTF.